This TCR beta chain appears in the sequencing data of a study of OX40 agonist ivuxolimab in advanced cancers. Overall study context: Among those enrolled, mean age was about 63 years (range roughly 20 to 85) and about 81% were male. Whole-study findings and limits: Among some nonresponders, normalized T-cell clonal expansion was also low. On average, CD8+ T cells had more expanded clones than CD4+.

Details on this clone: No antigen is known for it.

Data came from immunoSEQ multiplex PCR; TCRdb stores just in-frame clones and leaves some out. The sample consists of tens of thousands of clones, 75% to 90% of them appearing once. Sampling times: baseline, cycle 4 day 1, cycle 7 day 1. The specimen was CD4+ or CD8+ T cells sorted from blood, collected in a trial of the OX40 agonist ivuxolimab. This receptor was obtained from an adult with an advanced solid tumor such as melanoma, head and neck, liver or kidney cancer.

CDR3 residues: CASSKGLSSYNEQFF. As DNA, the CDR3 is TGTGCCAGCAGCAAAGGACTAAGCTCCTACAATGAGCAGTTCTTC. The chain is built from TRBV4-2 and TRBJ2-1, with a possible D match to TRBD2 (6 bases). V lost 5 bases and J lost 0, with 11 bases in between. The germline gives CDR1 LGHNA, CDR2 YNFKEQ. CDR3 length: 15 amino acids.